Here is one T cell receptor (beta chain) with its context. Its antigen is unknown. For every donor, a draw yielded around 10 milliliters of peripheral blood. Primed by a sample-barcoded 5' primer and a J-beta primer mix, a second PCR proceeded for roughly 7 to 12 cycles. TCRdb analysed the 5' RACE reads with MiXCR anew, one entry per CDR3 protein. This table holds approximately 1.5 million distinct CDR3 sequences, approximately 42% found once. The sample is drawn from a study of blood T cells in healthy people across ages. The germline CDR1 and CDR2 sequences are LNHNV and YYDKDF (reference sequence). V dropped 1 base and J dropped 2 bases, with 9 bases sitting between them. This CDR3 contains 15 residues. General observations from the study: The fall in TCR beta diversity per million T cells was roughly linear with age. Because donor CMV status was unknown, expanded clonotype changes were possibly confounded.

The TCR sequence derives from a woman aged 18-29 years in good health. The specimen sequenced was blood. The chain joins TRBV15 to TRBJ1-5; no firm D call. The CDR3 DNA is TGTGCCACCAGCAGAGTGGCTTGGGGCAATCAGCCCCAGCATTTT. It is translated as CATSRVAWGNQPQHF.